The clone carrying this T cell receptor beta chain was observed once. The antigen is not known. The CDR3 runs 15 residues. Germline-derived CDR1 and CDR2 are SEHNR and FQNEAQ (reference sequence). The V end lost 1 base, the J end lost 1 base, and 7 bases lay between the germline ends. The data were obtained in a study of cytomegalovirus exposure and HLA in healthy donors. Overall study context: Genetic ancestry analysis placed around 76% of the 400 or so donors that were genotyped in the Caucasian-associated cluster.

The PCR contained 60 Vbeta and 13 Jbeta primers. Assay used: immunoSEQ multiplex PCR; TCRdb lists only in-frame clones, some missing. The data hold about 150,000 clones, with approximately 80% observed a single time. General study results and limits: Later findings reportedly placed an Asian-associated ancestry cluster below the roughly 660-donor mean for N-insertions. The study labeled 164 TCR beta chains cytomegalovirus-associated. High sensitivity and specificity were reportedly achieved when the classifier diagnosed cytomegalovirus status.

The receptor was derived from a male donor in good health and CMV-seronegative. Specimen: PBMCs. V is TRBV7-9 and J is TRBJ1-4; maybe TRBD1 (5 bases). CDR3 region: CASSLEGLTNEKLFF. CDR3 sequence (DNA): TGTGCCAGCAGCTTAGAGGGGTTAACTAATGAAAAACTGTTTTTT.